The clone carrying this T cell receptor (beta chain) was picked up a small number of times. This sample was taken from a study of type 1 regulatory T cells. The overall study: This in vitro CD4 product, T-allo10, is enriched for Tr1 cells and alloantigen-specific.

TCRdb used MiXCR to reprocess the reads, holding one entry per CDR3 protein. The table lists about 100,000 distinct CDR3 sequences, roughly a third of them singletons, with less than 2.5% in the top ten. The sample taken for sequencing was CD4+ T cells, either the whole sample or a sorted fraction (not recorded which). The receptor comes from a human donor in good health.

In nucleotides, the CDR3 is TGTGCCAGCAGTGAGCGGGAGGGCTACGAGCAGTACTTC. Protein sequence: CASSEREGYEQYF. V usage is TRBV2 and J usage is TRBJ2-7, with 9 bases aligning to TRBD2. Germline V lookup: CDR1 SNHLY, CDR2 FYNNEI. The CDR3 runs 13 residues. The trim removed 3 bases at V and 3 bases at J, leaving 0 bases unmatched.